The 28 T cell receptor beta chains given below trace back to one sample, sequenced in a study of Graves' ophthalmopathy and Graves' hyperthyroidism. The TCR beta CDR3 regions underwent amplification from RNA transcripts. HTBI primers were employed in first-round RT-PCR, then a second-round multiplex PCR followed. TCRdb reprocessed the multiplex PCR reads via MiXCR and lists one record per CDR3 protein. The table lists about 380,000 distinct CDR3 sequences, over 15% of them singletons. The specimen sequenced was peripheral blood. These receptors all stem from a woman younger than 35 with stable Graves' hyperthyroidism.

This clonotype was observed at least ten times. The V gene is TRBV7-2, the J gene TRBJ2-4, with TRBD2 identical over 7 bases. With 1 base clipped from V and 1 base from J, the junction kept 7 bases outside the gene matches. The CDR3 has 17 amino acids. Germline V CDR1 and CDR2: SGHTA, FQGNSA. Written as DNA, the CDR3 is TGTGCCAGCAGCTTAGGCGGGGGAAACCCGGCCAAAAACATTCAGTACTTC. This gives the protein CASSLGGGNPAKNIQYF.

This clonotype was detected many times. CDR3 protein: CASSLSTSGNTGELFF. DNA for the CDR3: TGTGCCAGCAGTTTATCGACGTCGGGGAACACCGGGGAGCTGTTTTTT. The V and J genes are TRBV12-3 or TRBV12-4 and TRBJ2-2; no definite D call. The CDR3 covers 16 residues. The V end was cut by 2 bases, the J end by 1 base, with 11 bases between.

In this sample, this clonotype turned up many times. A much bigger clone sits one base away, suggesting this may be a read error. The CDR3: CASSPYPNRPYYEQYF. The CDR3 DNA sequence: TGTGCCAGCAGTCCTTACCCCAACAGGCCGTACTACGAGCAGTACTTC. The V call is TRBV12-3 or TRBV12-4, the J call TRBJ2-7; maybe TRBD1 (5 bases). This CDR3 spans 16 amino acids. Trimming stripped 5 bases from V and 3 bases from J, with 20 bases between.

V gene TRBV18 combines with J gene TRBJ1-2, with D unclear. This CDR3 is 12 amino acids long. Per germline, CDR1 KGHSH and CDR2 LQKENI. CDR3 sequence (DNA): TGTGCAAGCACACAGAGAAACTATGGCTACACCTTC. This sequence encodes CASTQRNYGYTF. Full variable domain (missing parts from reference TRBV18 and TRBJ1-2): NAGVMQNPRHLVRRRGQEARLRCSPMKGHSHVYWYRQLPEEGLKFMVYLQKENIIDESGMPKERFSAEFPKEGPSILRIQQVVRGDSAAYFCASTQRNYGYTFGSGTRLTVV.

At least ten counts were recorded for this clonotype. The chain links TRBV7-8 to TRBJ2-7; the match to TRBD1 covers 7 bases. CDR3 size: 15 residues. V lost 4 bases and J lost 2; bases outside the gene matches: 8. The V gene's germline CDR1 is SGHVS and CDR2 FQNEAQ. The CDR3 bases are TGTGCCAGCAGCTCCGGACAGGTCGTTGCCTACGAGCAGTACTTC. This translates into CASSSGQVVAYEQYF.

This clonotype has ten or more counts. The CDR3 DNA is TGTGCCAGCACCGAGGACAGCATGAACACTGAAGCTTTCTTT. It encodes CASTEDSMNTEAFF. The rearrangement joins TRBV6-2 or TRBV6-3 to TRBJ1-1, with D tentatively TRBD1 (6 bases). V was cut by 7 bases and J by 0 bases, with 12 bases left in between. Germline lookup yields CDR1 MNHEY and CDR2 SVGEGT. There are 14 residues in the CDR3.

This sequence joins TRBV12-3 or TRBV12-4 and TRBJ1-5; D not certain. The CDR3 contains 14 residues. Trimming took off 6 bases at V and 2 bases at J, with 11 bases between the two ends. CDR3 amino acids: CASRPEHGNQPQHF. The CDR3 bases are TGTGCCAGCAGGCCAGAACACGGCAATCAGCCCCAGCATTTT.

The sample holds many counts of this clonotype. The rearrangement links TRBV11-2 to TRBJ1-1; the match to TRBD1 covers 9 bases. This CDR3 comprises 15 residues. The germline CDR1 and CDR2 sequences are SGHAT and FQNNGV. Germline trimming cut 5 bases from V and 1 base from J; bases unmatched to any gene: 5. CDR3 bases: TGTGCCAGCAGCGCCCCGGGACAGGGGAACACTGAAGCTTTCTTT. It translates to CASSAPGQGNTEAFF.

This clonotype was seen repeatedly, ten times or more. The chain uses TRBV7-2 and TRBJ2-7, with D possibly matching TRBD2 (5 bases). There are 13 residues in the CDR3. The germline V and J ends were trimmed by 6 bases and 6 bases, with 15 bases remaining between them. Per germline, CDR1 SGHTA and CDR2 FQGNSA. CDR3: CASSRLERGEQYF. The CDR3 DNA follows: TGTGCCAGCAGTAGGTTGGAACGGGGCGAGCAGTACTTC.

This clonotype was recorded at least ten times. V and J are TRBV20-1 and TRBJ1-1; 8 nucleotides align to TRBD1. Per germline, CDR1 DFQATT and CDR2 SNEGSKA (reference sequence). The trim removed 5 bases at V and 0 bases at J, leaving 11 bases unmatched. The CDR3 has 16 amino acids. CDR3 residues: CSAGGQGSWLNTEAFF. Here the CDR3 DNA reads TGCAGTGCTGGAGGACAGGGAAGTTGGCTGAACACTGAAGCTTTCTTT.

This clonotype was seen at least ten times. The chain links TRBV12-3 or TRBV12-4 to TRBJ1-5; D gene ambiguous. With 2 bases removed from V and 0 bases from J, the gap between germline ends came to 11 bases. CDR3 length: 16 residues. This CDR3 is CASSLKSLRSNQPQHF. The CDR3 DNA reads TGTGCCAGCAGTTTAAAGTCGCTGCGTAGCAATCAGCCCCAGCATTTT.

This clonotype appeared many times. In DNA form, the CDR3 reads TGCGCCAGCAGCTTGGAAATCTCCACAGGTCGGGAGACCCAGTACTTC. Its protein product is CASSLEISTGRETQYF. This chain uses TRBV5-1 with TRBJ2-5; D perhaps matches TRBD1 (5 bases). The CDR3 covers 16 residues. The V gene's germline CDR1 is SGHRS and CDR2 YFSETQ. V was trimmed by 0 bases and J by 5 bases, leaving 17 bases between them.

This clonotype appeared many times. This CDR3 reads CAIGLRSQMNYEQYF. As DNA, the CDR3 is TGTGCCATTGGGCTCCGGTCACAAATGAACTACGAGCAGTACTTC. This chain links TRBV10-3 with TRBJ2-7; D is unresolved. CDR1 is ENHRY, CDR2 SYGVKD, per germline. This CDR3 comprises 15 residues. V lost 9 bases, J lost 3 bases, and 21 bases lay in between.

This clonotype was seen a few times. The rearrangement joins TRBV11-1 to TRBJ2-7, with a weak D call TRBD2 (8 bases). The V end lost 5 bases, the J end lost 0 bases, and 20 bases lay between the germline ends. The length of the CDR3 is 17 residues. Germline loops: CDR1 SGHAT, CDR2 FQDESV (reference sequence). CDR3 DNA sequence: TGTGCCAGCAGCCGCGGGGGGACAGCCCAAAACTCCTACGAGCAGTACTTC. It encodes CASSRGGTAQNSYEQYF.

The chain couples TRBV6-1 to TRBJ1-2; D ambiguous. Deletions cut 2 bases from V and 4 bases from J, with 8 bases between. CDR1 is MNHNS, CDR2 SASEGT, per germline. This CDR3 has 13 amino acids. In DNA, the CDR3 is TGTGCCAGCAGTGAAATGGGCTCCTATGGCTACACCTTC. The encoded protein is CASSEMGSYGYTF.

This clonotype was recorded many times. J is TRBJ1-1 and V is TRBV28; D might be TRBD1 (5 bases). Germline CDR1 and CDR2: MDHEN and SYDVKM. V lost 7 bases, J lost 9 bases, and 15 bases lay in between. The CDR3 loop spans 12 amino acids. DNA of the CDR3: TGTGCCAGCAAGAACAGGATGACGAAAGCTTTCTTT. The encoded protein is CASKNRMTKAFF.

The chain carries TRBV19 and TRBJ1-5; the D gene is possibly TRBD1 (5 bases). Germline loops: CDR1 LNHDA, CDR2 SQIVND (reference sequence). The V end lost 9 bases, the J end lost 5 bases, and 17 bases lay between the germline ends. The CDR3 is 14 residues long. CDR3 region: CASQNRFSHQPQHF. The CDR3, as DNA: TGTGCCAGCCAAAACAGGTTTTCGCATCAGCCCCAGCATTTT.

This clonotype was detected many times. V is TRBV9 and J is TRBJ1-2; D call uncertain. V was pared by 0 bases and J by 4 bases, with 7 bases between. The CDR3 loop spans 13 amino acids. Germline assignment: CDR1 SGDLS and CDR2 YYNGEE. CDR3 loop: CASSVGTSYGYTF. CDR3 DNA sequence: TGTGCCAGCAGCGTAGGGACTTCCTATGGCTACACCTTC.

This clonotype came up many times. This chain connects TRBV19 to TRBJ1-5, with a weak D call TRBD1 (6 bases). CDR1 is LNHDA and CDR2 is SQIVND in the germline V gene (reference sequence). This CDR3 has 15 amino acids. Trimming pared 3 bases from V and 6 bases from J, leaving 15 bases between. DNA of the CDR3: TGTGCCAGTAGTATGGGACAACCCGGAGGTCAGCCCCAGCATTTT. Translation: CASSMGQPGGQPQHF.

This clonotype was detected ten times or more. The chain recombines TRBV7-2 with TRBJ2-7; 7 bases agree with TRBD1. The V gene's germline CDR1 is SGHTA and CDR2 FQGNSA. The CDR3 runs to 15 residues. With 1 base clipped from V and 6 bases from J, the junction kept 9 bases outside the gene matches. In nucleotides, the CDR3 is TGTGCCAGCAGCTTAGTCGGGCAGGGGGTAGGCGAGCAGTACTTC. It codes for CASSLVGQGVGEQYF.

Many counts were recorded for this clonotype. J is TRBJ2-2 and V is TRBV2, with a possible D match to TRBD1 (5 bases). With 6 bases removed from V and 1 base from J, the gap between germline ends came to 9 bases. Germline CDR1 and CDR2: SNHLY and FYNNEI. The CDR3 is 14 amino acids. The DNA of the CDR3 is TGTGCCAGCAGCCCCACAGGGAACACCGGGGAGCTGTTTTTT. Amino acids: CASSPTGNTGELFF. Combining the CDR3 with reference TRBV2 and TRBJ2-2 gives the whole variable domain EPEVTQTPSHQVTQMGQEVILRCVPISNHLYFYWYRQILGQKVEFLVSFYNNEISEKSEIFDDQFSVERPDGSNFTLKIRSTKLEDSAMYFCASSPTGNTGELFFGEGSRLTVL.

The rearrangement uses TRBV5-1 and TRBJ2-2; TRBD1 agrees at 9 bases. The J segment lost 6 bases and the V segment lost 1 base, leaving 7 bases of the junction unmatched. The CDR3 is 16 residues long. Germline CDR1 reads SGHRS; CDR2 reads YFSETQ. The CDR3, as DNA: TGCGCCAGCAGCTTGACAGGGGGCGCGATATCCGGGGAGCTGTTTTTT. Encoded protein: CASSLTGGAISGELFF.

Many counts were recorded for this clonotype. The gene calls are TRBV6-1 and TRBJ1-2; D perhaps matches TRBD1 (6 bases). The CDR3 totals 13 residues. Trimming took 6 bases from V and 8 from J, leaving 16 bases between them. Germline values: CDR1 MNHNS, CDR2 SASEGT. The chain's CDR3 is CASSQGSGAGYTF. In nucleotides, the CDR3 is TGTGCCAGCAGCCAGGGGTCAGGAGCGGGCTACACCTTC.

This clonotype came up many times. The gene calls are TRBV6-5 and TRBJ2-7, with D unclear. CDR1 and CDR2 (germline): MNHEY, SVGAGI. The ends were cut back, 0 bases at V and 6 bases at J, with 15 bases in the middle. This CDR3 has 15 amino acids. The CDR3 DNA reads as TGTGCCAGCAGTTACTCGAGTCTAGGGTCCGGCGAGCAGTACTTC. Amino acids: CASSYSSLGSGEQYF.

This clonotype was seen a few times. The V and J genes are TRBV18 and TRBJ2-7; maybe TRBD1 (5 bases). This CDR3 spans 14 amino acids. The germline V and J ends were trimmed by 3 bases and 1 base, with 10 bases remaining between them. Germline CDR1 KGHSH, CDR2 LQKENI. Here the CDR3 reads CASSPRQSSYEQYF. The DNA for the CDR3 is TGTGCCAGCTCACCCCGACAGAGTTCCTACGAGCAGTACTTC.

In its sample, this clonotype was seen many times. CDR3 sequence: CASTHVGGAYYYGYTF. For the CDR3, the DNA is TGTGCCAGTACCCACGTGGGAGGGGCTTACTACTATGGCTACACCTTC. The gene calls are TRBV19 and TRBJ1-2, with D perhaps matching TRBD1 (5 bases). V dropped 7 bases and J dropped 3 bases, with 21 bases sitting between them. The CDR3 covers 16 residues. Germline CDR1 is LNHDA and CDR2 is SQIVND (reference sequence).

This clonotype has ten or more counts. This sequence joins TRBV6-1 and TRBJ1-2; D remains unclear. The CDR3 is made up of 13 amino acids. V dropped 8 bases and J dropped 4 bases, with 14 bases sitting between them. From germline, CDR1 is MNHNS and CDR2 SASEGT. CDR3 residues: CASVPRTVYGYTF. DNA for the CDR3: TGTGCCAGCGTCCCCCGGACGGTCTATGGCTACACCTTC.

This clonotype was seen at least ten times. The genes are TRBV12-3 or TRBV12-4 and TRBJ2-7; possibly TRBD2 for D (5 bases). V dropped 6 bases and J dropped 4 bases, with 19 bases sitting between them. The CDR3 totals 15 residues. The CDR3 bases are TGTGCCAGCAGGAAGACGGGTACGGGAAGATACGAGCAGTACTTC. Amino acids: CASRKTGTGRYEQYF.